Each of the 5 T cell receptor beta chains below was sequenced from the same sample in a study of cytomegalovirus exposure and HLA in healthy donors. TCRdb's table, derived via immunoSEQ multiplex PCR, lists solely in-frame clones and lacks some. This repertoire shows fewer than 150,000 clones, around 87% found once; its top ten account for just over 8.5%. Sample: PBMCs. These receptors came from a young man in good health and CMV-seropositive.

This chain connects TRBV7-2 to TRBJ2-7; TRBD1 is a possible D gene (6 bases). V shed 5 bases and J shed 2 bases, with 16 bases lying between them. Germline CDR1 is SGHTA and CDR2 is FQGNSA. This CDR3 is built from 15 residues. The CDR3 DNA sequence: TGTGCCAGCAGCCCCCCTTGGACAGTCACCTACGAGCAGTACTTC. Translation: CASSPPWTVTYEQYF. Together with reference TRBV7-2 and TRBJ2-7, the CDR3 gives the full variable domain: GAGVSQSPSNKVTEKGKDVELRCDPISGHTALYWYRQSLGQGLEFLIYFQGNSAPDKSGLPSDRFSAERTGGSVSTLTIQRTQQEDSAVYLCASSPPWTVTYEQYFGPGTRLTVT.

J is TRBJ2-7 and V is TRBV6-5; D is unresolved. Trimming took off 5 bases at V and 5 bases at J, with 10 bases between the two ends. Per the germline V gene, CDR1 is MNHEY and CDR2 is SVGAGI. The CDR3 is made up of 12 amino acids. CDR3 sequence (DNA): TGTGCCAGCAGTCAAACTCCCCACGAGCAGTACTTC. Translated, it gives CASSQTPHEQYF.

The chain combines TRBV11-2 with TRBJ2-2, with TRBD2 matching 10 bases. The germline V gene has CDR1 SGHAT and CDR2 FQNNGV. The CDR3 is 17 amino acids. The V gene end was trimmed by 1 base and the J gene end by 3 bases; junction bases not matched to a gene: 5. CDR3 bases: TGTGCCAGCAGCTTAGCGCCTAGCGGGAGCTACACCGGGGAGCTGTTTTTT. Amino acid sequence: CASSLAPSGSYTGELFF. Full variable domain (remainder filled in from reference TRBV11-2 and TRBJ2-2): EAGVAQSPRYKIIEKRQSVAFWCNPISGHATLYWYQQILGQGPKLLIQFQNNGVVDDSQLPKDRFSAERLKGVDSTLKIQPAKLEDSAVYLCASSLAPSGSYTGELFFGEGSRLTVL.

V and J are TRBV30 and TRBJ1-1; D is undetermined. From germline, CDR1 is GTSNPN and CDR2 SVGIG (reference sequence). V lost 7 bases and J 4 bases, leaving 10 bases between the germline ends. This CDR3 spans 11 amino acids. The CDR3 here is CAYSKVTEAFF. In DNA form, the CDR3 reads TGTGCCTACAGTAAGGTCACTGAAGCTTTCTTT.

In this sample, this clone turned up once. V gene TRBV2 combines with J gene TRBJ1-2, with 7 bases lining up with TRBD1. Trimming at V came to 5 bases and at J to 8 bases, leaving 8 bases not matched to a gene. Germline-derived CDR1 and CDR2 are SNHLY and FYNNEI. The CDR3 sequence is 13 residues long. Here the CDR3 reads CASSTGEVEGYTF. In nucleotides, the CDR3 is TGTGCCAGCAGTACAGGGGAGGTAGAGGGCTACACCTTC.